This T cell receptor (beta chain) comes out of a study of T cell responses to AZD1222 COVID-19 vaccine (dated by TCRdb to about 2021). About the investigation overall: AZD1222 recipients with second doses at about 4 weeks or about 12 weeks were pooled, because spike-specific TCR depth and breadth did not differ between schedules. TCR sequencing was performed for roughly 250 trial participants, of whom about 200 were given two doses of AZD1222 and around 25 were given two doses of MenACWY control vaccine. Trial participants were enrolled by age into subgroups of 18-55, 56-69 and 70-plus years, and around 150, 28 and 57 TCR-sequenced participants, respectively, were included in these subgroups. General study outcomes and caveats: The 56-69-year group was small, and its depth increase did not reach significance, likely because of low power. The whole spike protein was spanned by vaccine-associated CD4 TCRs, and dominant responses were seen in regions 160-218 and 743-854. Most participants were white British and females outnumbered males, and the authors suggested that clonal diversity may have been underestimated. Nearly half of unique spike-specific TCRs reportedly recognized epitopes outside regions mutated in the B.1.351 and B.1.1.7 variants. No day 14 peak-response samples were available, so repertoires were characterized only after the peak T cell response. Conclusions about previously exposed vaccinees are limited, since just 6 or 7 AZD1222 recipients were seropositive for SARS-CoV-2 at baseline. After two AZD1222 doses, both the breadth and the depth of spike-specific TCRs were significantly higher than at day 0 and than in MenACWY recipients.

This clone was seen a single time. Its target antigen remains unknown. Base qualities are not recorded, but no much larger clone differs from it by a single base. The sample's time point label, decoded: baseline before first vaccination. Vaccinee samples came from UK trials COV001 and COV002, including a single-blind randomized controlled phase 2/3 trial of AZD1222 (ChAdOx1 nCoV-19) in healthy adults. For TCRbeta chain sequencing, PBMC samples from trial participants were taken at day 0 and at day 28 after the second dose. The CDR3 regions of human TCRbeta chains were subjected to immunosequencing. The original methods were these. Repertoire TCRs were checked for matches against a reference library of SARS-CoV-2-specific TCRs that had been generated using the MIRA antigen-specificity platform. Breadth was defined as the fraction of unique TCRs that were SARS-CoV-2-associated. Depth was defined as the fraction of total T cells that were SARS-CoV-2-associated. Using the MIRA data, each spike-specific TCR was mapped to the spike region that the TCR reacts to and placed in a CD4 or CD8 class. Log10-transformed breadth and depth values were compared by one-way ANOVA with Sidak's multiple comparisons tests. TCRdb took over this immuneACCESS table, retaining in-frame rearrangements with V and J assigned. Such tables are incomplete; in checked studies, under half of the missing clones stem from an unresolved V gene, and the remainder is unexplained. V and J calls and clone size follow that table, whereas D and trimming were derived from the DNA. Across this sample there are roughly 120,000 clones, with roughly 90% seen only once. 2.5% to 3% of the sample rests with the top ten.

The germline V and J ends show losses of 4 bases and 5 bases respectively, and no gene match explains 13 bases of the junction. CDR1 and CDR2 (SEHNR, FQNEAQ) derive from the germline V gene (reference sequence). Measured from the cysteine to the phenylalanine, the CDR3 is 18 residues long. Just CDR3 DNA is preserved here, 54 bases in frame from base 1. The clonotype originates from an adult in good health. The sequence links TRBV7-9 to TRBJ2-2; 10 middle bases align to TRBD2. The material was peripheral blood, obtained on day 0 of AZD1222 vaccination. The base sequence is TGTGCCAGCAGCTGGGGTGCCCTAGCGGGAGCGAGAACCGGGGAGCTGTTTTTT. It is translated as CASSWGALAGARTGELFF.